What follows are 13 T cell receptor beta chains derived from one specimen sequenced in a study of blood T cell repertoires in COVID-19. Assay used: immunoSEQ multiplex PCR; TCRdb lists only in-frame clones, some missing. The top ten clones hold less than 7.5% of a sample with roughly 250,000 clones, roughly 84% of them seen once. Source material: peripheral blood. These receptors came from a woman between 45 and 65 years old with acute or convalescent COVID-19.

The chain combines TRBV2 with TRBJ2-1, with TRBD2 matching 9 bases. Germline V lookup: CDR1 SNHLY, CDR2 FYNNEI. Germline trimming cut 6 bases from V and 7 bases from J; bases unmatched to any gene: 4. The CDR3 extends over 13 amino acids. The chain's CDR3 is CASRLAGWNEQFF. CDR3 in DNA: TGTGCCAGCAGGCTAGCGGGATGGAATGAGCAGTTCTTC.

This clone was seen a single time. V and J are TRBV7-2 and TRBJ1-5, with TRBD1 identical over 8 bases. Germline V CDR1 and CDR2: SGHTA, FQGNSA. Trimming took 1 base from V and 7 from J; bases not matched to a gene: 9. This CDR3 is built from 16 residues. In nucleotides, the CDR3 is TGTGCCAGCAGCTTAGTTTCCGGGACAGGTAGCCAGCCCCAGCATTTT. It is translated as CASSLVSGTGSQPQHF.

About this clone itself: A read error may account for a junction end that differs from germline. The chain links TRBV6-5 to TRBJ1-4; 9 nucleotides agree with TRBD1. This CDR3 has 15 amino acids. The germline CDR1 and CDR2 sequences are MNHEY and SVGAGI. Here the CDR3 reads CASNYGTGIGEKLFF. As DNA, the CDR3 is TGTGCCAGCAATTACGGGACAGGGATCGGGGAAAAACTGTTTTTT.

The chain carries TRBV19 and TRBJ1-1, with D tentatively TRBD1 (5 bases). This CDR3 region has 13 residues. The germline CDR1 and CDR2 sequences are LNHDA and SQIVND (reference sequence). V was shortened by 2 bases and J by 4 bases, with 8 bases between the two germline ends. CDR3: CASSIRGATEAFF. CDR3 in DNA: TGTGCCAGTAGTATAAGGGGTGCCACTGAAGCTTTCTTT.

The rearrangement uses TRBV21-1 and TRBJ1-3. TRBV21-1 is classified as a pseudogene. The CDR3 spans 15 residues. CDR3 in DNA: TGTGCCAGCAGCAAAGTCGAGTACTCTGGAAACACCATATATTTT. Its protein product is CASSKVEYSGNTIYF.

The V call is TRBV19, the J call TRBJ1-2; TRBD1 might be the D (6 bases). The CDR3 is 13 amino acids. The germline V gene encodes CDR1 LNHDA and CDR2 SQIVND (reference sequence). The V gene lost 10 bases and the J gene lost 4 bases, with 16 bases spanning the gap. The DNA for the CDR3 is TGTGCCACCACGGCAGGGGCGTTCTATGGCTACACCTTC. It translates to CATTAGAFYGYTF.

This clone came up once. The rearrangement joins TRBV7-9 to TRBJ1-3; D is ambiguous. V lost 2 bases, J lost 3 bases, and 5 bases lay in between. This CDR3 has 13 residues. CDR1 and CDR2 from the germline V gene are SEHNR and FQNEAQ (reference sequence). The CDR3 coding sequence is TGTGCCAGCAGCTTATATCGTGGAAACACCATATATTTT. Its protein product is CASSLYRGNTIYF.

The chain combines TRBV9 with TRBJ2-3; TRBD1 is a possible D gene (5 bases). Germline V gives CDR1 SGDLS, CDR2 YYNGEE. With 2 bases removed from V and 5 bases from J, the gap between germline ends came to 9 bases. This CDR3 region has 13 residues. CDR3 in amino acids: CASSVQGKDTQYF. DNA for the CDR3: TGTGCCAGCAGCGTCCAGGGAAAAGATACGCAGTATTTT.

V is TRBV19 and J is TRBJ1-2, with D unclear. Trimming shortened V by 3 bases and J by 3 bases, and 20 bases separated the two germline ends. This CDR3 is built from 17 residues. The germline gives CDR1 LNHDA, CDR2 SQIVND (reference sequence). The CDR3 spells CASSIGPAAQYDYGYTF. In nucleotides, the CDR3 is TGTGCCAGTAGTATCGGTCCGGCGGCGCAATATGACTATGGCTACACCTTC.

This sequence joins TRBV5-6 and TRBJ2-5; no clear D. The CDR3 contains 13 residues. Germline V gene lookup returns CDR1 SGHDT and CDR2 YYEEEE. Trimming left V 2 bases short and J 2 bases short, with 7 bases between. CDR3 amino acids: CASSFQNQETQYF. In nucleotides, the CDR3 is TGTGCCAGCAGCTTCCAGAATCAAGAGACCCAGTACTTC.

This sequence joins TRBV5-1 and TRBJ1-1; the D gene is possibly TRBD1 (6 bases). This CDR3 has 15 amino acids. With 0 bases removed from V and 3 bases from J, the gap between germline ends came to 12 bases. Germline CDR1 is SGHRS and CDR2 is YFSETQ. Written as DNA, the CDR3 is TGCGCCAGCAGCTTGGGCAGGGGAAGCGACACTGAAGCTTTCTTT. Amino acid sequence: CASSLGRGSDTEAFF.

The rearrangement links TRBV19 to TRBJ1-1; 8 bases are shared with TRBD1. Germline V lookup: CDR1 LNHDA, CDR2 SQIVND (reference sequence). The junction had 17 bases not matched to a gene; V was cut back by 4 bases and J by 1 base. This CDR3 has 19 residues. The CDR3 DNA reads as TGTGCCAGTAGTACCAAACGACAGGGGCTAACTCTTAAGAACACTGAAGCTTTCTTT. Protein: CASSTKRQGLTLKNTEAFF.

The rearrangement uses TRBV29-1 and TRBJ2-1; 7 nucleotides match TRBD1. CDR3 length: 14 amino acids. V shed 1 base, J shed 6 bases, and the junction held 6 bases outside the gene matches. Germline V gene sequence: CDR1 SQVTM, CDR2 ANQGSEA. The CDR3 reads CSVEVTGAFNEQFF. The CDR3 DNA reads TGCAGCGTTGAAGTTACAGGGGCGTTCAATGAGCAGTTCTTC.